The present T cell receptor (beta chain) was sequenced within a study of technical replicates of blood from a few donors (dated by TCRdb to 2016 to 2017). Regarding this clone: Its binding antigen is unknown. No base quality values were provided; no much bigger clone lies one nucleotide off.

The CDR3, from cysteine to phenylalanine, totals 14 residues. Kept here is only the CDR3 DNA, which spans 42 bases and is read in frame from base 1. V lost 5 bases and J lost 3 bases, and the count of bases not matched to a germline gene is 6. From the germline V gene (reference sequence), CDR1 is GTSNPN and CDR2 is SVGIG. Library generation was performed with the immunoSEQ multiplex PCR assay. TCRdb retrieved this table from immuneACCESS and kept in-frame rearrangements only. Not all clones are present; in checked studies, unresolved V genes account for under half, and no reason is known for the remainder. Recorded for this sample are around 100,000 clones; 85% to 95% of them occurred a single time. The ten biggest clones cover around 0.3% of the sample.

The specimen was T cells isolated from PBMCs. The rearranged chain carries TRBV30 and TRBJ2-3; TRBD2 agrees with 9 junctional bases. This TCR was recovered from a human donor in good health. The CDR3 amino acid sequence is: CAWGAGGATDTQYF. The nucleotides read TGTGCCTGGGGAGCGGGAGGAGCTACAGATACGCAGTATTTT.